The 5 T cell receptor beta chains presented below share a single source sample, sequenced in a study of cytomegalovirus exposure and HLA in healthy donors. Primers for the PCR totalled 60 Vbeta and 13 Jbeta. This table comes from immunoSEQ multiplex PCR, and its TCRdb copy is limited to in-frame clones, with some not included. Of around 190,000 clones in the sample, approximately 79% were seen once. Sequenced input: PBMCs. The receptors originated from a woman aged 25 to 45 in good health and CMV-seropositive.

The chain has TRBV7-9 and TRBJ2-7, with TRBD1 as a possible D gene (5 bases). CDR3 length equals 16 residues. V shed 1 base and J shed 0 bases, with 13 bases lying between them. Germline V gene data show CDR1 as SEHNR and CDR2 as FQNEAQ (reference sequence). The CDR3, as DNA: TGTGCCAGCAGCTTAGGGGTGCAGGGCCTCTCCTACGAGCAGTACTTC. This encodes CASSLGVQGLSYEQYF.

The rearrangement links TRBV11-3 to TRBJ2-3; D might be TRBD2 (5 bases). This CDR3 has 18 residues. The V and J ends lost 0 bases and 4 bases respectively, with 20 bases between them. Germline lookup yields CDR1 SGHNT and CDR2 YENEEA. The CDR3 is CASSLDDGIRRGSDTQYF. The CDR3 nucleotides read TGTGCCAGCAGCTTAGATGACGGGATAAGAAGAGGTTCAGATACGCAGTATTTT. The full variable domain, its missing parts supplied by reference TRBV11-3 and TRBJ2-3, is EAGVVQSPRYKIIEKKQPVAFWCNPISGHNTLYWYLQNLGQGPELLIRYENEEAVDDSQLPKDRFSAERLKGVDSTLKIQPAELGDSAVYLCASSLDDGIRRGSDTQYFGPGTRLTVL.

V usage is TRBV10-2 and J usage is TRBJ1-4; TRBD1 matches at 7 bases. The CDR3 runs to 11 residues. Germline V gene lookup returns CDR1 WSHSY and CDR2 SAAADI. The V segment lost 7 bases and the J segment 15 bases; nucleotides outside the gene matches: 8. Written as DNA, the CDR3 is TGCGCCAGCAAGACCCAAGACAGGGTGTTTTTT. Protein sequence: CASKTQDRVFF.

This clone showed up just once. V is TRBV4-2 and J is TRBJ1-2, with D possibly being TRBD1 (5 bases). Germline V gene data show CDR1 as LGHNA and CDR2 as YNFKEQ. The CDR3 has 18 amino acids. Trimming shortened V by 5 bases and J by 1 base, and 23 bases separated the two germline ends. The CDR3 region has the DNA TGTGCCAGCAGCTCGCACCTACCGACAGAATGGGATAACTATGGCTACACCTTC. Translating gives CASSSHLPTEWDNYGYTF.

The chain combines TRBV27 with TRBJ2-1; 12 bases are a match to TRBD2. Germline V CDR1 and CDR2: MNHEY, SMNVEV (reference sequence). This CDR3 region has 19 residues. Trimming removed 3 bases from V and 4 bases from J; junction bases left unmatched: 13. The CDR3 sequence: CASSFRGLAGLSVYNEQFF. As DNA, the CDR3 is TGTGCCAGCAGTTTTCGCGGACTAGCGGGACTTAGCGTGTACAATGAGCAGTTCTTC.